The 2 T cell receptor beta chains below come from one sample, sequenced in a study of blood T cell repertoires in COVID-19. Sequenced by immunoSEQ multiplex PCR; TCRdb stores in-frame clones only, minus some. The repertoire holds about 190,000 clones, with approximately 91% as singletons. The sequenced sample consisted of peripheral blood. These receptors all stem from a man aged 25 to 40 with acute or convalescent COVID-19.

The chain links TRBV28 to TRBJ2-2, with D possibly TRBD1 on 7 matching bases. V was clipped by 3 bases and J by 0 bases, with 8 bases between them. This CDR3 has 15 residues. Germline assignment: CDR1 MDHEN and CDR2 SYDVKM. CDR3 region: CASSFRGANTGELFF. The CDR3 DNA follows: TGTGCCAGCAGTTTCAGGGGGGCGAACACCGGGGAGCTGTTTTTT. The full variable domain, with the rest looked up from reference TRBV28 and TRBJ2-2, is DVKVTQSSRYLVKRTGEKVFLECVQDMDHENMFWYRQDPGLGLRLIYFSYDVKMKEKGDIPEGYSVSREKKERFSLILESASTNQTSMYLCASSFRGANTGELFFGEGSRLTVL.

V and J are TRBV5-1 and TRBJ2-3, with 8 bases aligning to TRBD1. After removal of 4 bases from V and 0 bases from J, the junction contained 4 bases not matched to a gene. This CDR3 spans 15 amino acids. CDR1 and CDR2 from the germline V gene are SGHRS and YFSETQ. The CDR3 spells CASSLRTGSTDTQYF. The DNA of the CDR3 is TGCGCCAGCAGCCTCAGGACAGGGAGCACAGATACGCAGTATTTT.